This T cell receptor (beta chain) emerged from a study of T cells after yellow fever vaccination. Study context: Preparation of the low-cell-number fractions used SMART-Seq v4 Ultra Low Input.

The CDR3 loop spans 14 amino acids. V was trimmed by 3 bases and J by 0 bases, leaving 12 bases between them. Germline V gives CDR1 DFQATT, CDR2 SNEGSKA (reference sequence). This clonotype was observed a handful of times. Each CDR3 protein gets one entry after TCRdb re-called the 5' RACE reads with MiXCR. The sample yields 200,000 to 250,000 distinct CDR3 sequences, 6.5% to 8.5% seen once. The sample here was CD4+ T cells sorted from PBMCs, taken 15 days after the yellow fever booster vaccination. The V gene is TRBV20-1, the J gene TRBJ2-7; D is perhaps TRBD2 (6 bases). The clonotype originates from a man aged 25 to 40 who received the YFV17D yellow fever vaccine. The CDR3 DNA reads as TGCAGTGCTAGTTGGCGGGGCTTCTCCTACGAGCAGTACTTC. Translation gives CSASWRGFSYEQYF.